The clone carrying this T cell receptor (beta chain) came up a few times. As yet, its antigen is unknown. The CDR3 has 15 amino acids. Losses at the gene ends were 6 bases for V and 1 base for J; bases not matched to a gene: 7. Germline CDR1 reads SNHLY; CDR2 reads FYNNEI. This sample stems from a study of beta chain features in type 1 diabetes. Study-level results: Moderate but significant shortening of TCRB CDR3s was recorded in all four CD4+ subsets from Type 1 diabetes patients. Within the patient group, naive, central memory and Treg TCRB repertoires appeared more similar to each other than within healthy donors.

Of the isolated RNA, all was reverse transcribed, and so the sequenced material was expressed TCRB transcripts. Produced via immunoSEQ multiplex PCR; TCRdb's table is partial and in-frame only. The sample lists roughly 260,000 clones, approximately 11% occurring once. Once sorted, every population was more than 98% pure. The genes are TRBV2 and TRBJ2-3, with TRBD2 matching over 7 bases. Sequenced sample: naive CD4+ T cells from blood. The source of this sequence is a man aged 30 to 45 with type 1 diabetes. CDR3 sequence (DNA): TGTGCCAGCAGCCAGAGCGGGACCGGCACAGATACGCAGTATTTT. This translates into CASSQSGTGTDTQYF. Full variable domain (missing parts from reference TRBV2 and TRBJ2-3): EPEVTQTPSHQVTQMGQEVILRCVPISNHLYFYWYRQILGQKVEFLVSFYNNEISEKSEIFDDQFSVERPDGSNFTLKIRSTKLEDSAMYFCASSQSGTGTDTQYFGPGTRLTVL.